This TCR beta chain was found in a study of vaccination and CD4 T cells after COVID-19. Study context: Median time from second vaccine dose to sampling was about 77 days (14 to 241). Cultures designated as controls were supplied with a CEFX pool, an HIV-1 Nef pool, or no peptide. In culture, cells were exposed to overlapping spike peptides from SARS-CoV-2, HCoV-NL63, HCoV-OC43 and HCoV-229E.

The V and J ends lost 5 bases and 4 bases respectively, with 5 bases between them. The length of the CDR3 is 11 residues. The germline CDR1 and CDR2 sequences are SEHNR and FQNEAQ (reference sequence). The treatment denotes: roughly 11-day PBMC culture with coronavirus spike peptide pools or control peptides (ViraFEST assay). Sequencing of cultured CD4+ T cell DNA used the Oncomine TCR Beta short-read assay. From cultured CD4+ T cells, genomic DNA was extracted. A single record per CDR3 protein comes from TCRdb applying MiXCR to the PCR reads. The sample consists of 10,000 to 14,000 distinct CDR3 sequences, about 65% of them appearing once. In the case of this clonotype: Its antigen is unidentified.

The sequencing used CD4+ T cells from blood, cultured in vitro, collected before SARS-CoV-2 vaccination. This chain joins TRBV7-9 and TRBJ1-1; no definite D call. This TCR derives from a human donor who had recovered from COVID-19. CDR3 residues: CASSRGTEAFF. The CDR3 region has the DNA TGTGCCAGCAGCCGGGGCACTGAAGCTTTCTTT.